The rows below give T cell receptor beta chains drawn from one sample of a study of T-cell reconstitution after alpha-beta-depleted transplantation in children. TCRdb passed the PCR reads through MiXCR, listing each CDR3 protein once. The sample has some 400,000 distinct CDR3 sequences, roughly 20% seen once. Sample: PBMCs from the stem cell graft donor, taken from the stem cell graft. These TCRs come from a human donor who donated a stem cell graft to a child with acute myeloid leukemia. The CDR3 runs from the conserved cysteine through the conserved F or W. The D gene is left open where the match is weak. Rows give clone size only sometimes, using once, few, many, or a class for an expanded clone.

CDR3: CASKTLAAYEQYF
DNA: TGTGCCAGCAAAACTTTAGCGGCCTACGAGCAGTACTTC
size: few
V: TRBV12-3/TRBV12-4
D: -
J: TRBJ2-7

CDR3: CASTPRGGAQETQYF
DNA: TGTGCCAGCACCCCAAGAGGAGGTGCCCAAGAGACCCAGTACTTC
size: few
V: TRBV12-3/TRBV12-4
D: -
J: TRBJ2-5

CDR3: CASSPGQGASLGEKLFF
DNA: TGTGCCAGCAGCCCGGGACAGGGGGCGTCCCTTGGTGAAAAACTGTTTTTT
size: few
V: TRBV7-2
D: TRBD1
J: TRBJ1-4

CDR3: CSESEGDEQFF
DNA: TGCAGCGAAAGCGAAGGGGACGAGCAGTTCTTC
size: -
V: TRBV29-1
D: -
J: TRBJ2-1

CDR3: CASSSRTGYQETQYF
DNA: TGTGCCAGCAGCTCCCGGACAGGGTACCAAGAGACCCAGTACTTC
size: -
V: TRBV7-2
D: TRBD1
J: TRBJ2-5

CDR3: CASSLHGPGSETQYF
DNA: TGTGCCAGCAGTTTACACGGACCAGGAAGCGAGACCCAGTACTTC
size: -
V: TRBV27
D: -
J: TRBJ2-5

CDR3: CSAGALSYEQYF
DNA: TGCAGTGCGGGGGCACTTTCCTACGAGCAGTACTTC
size: -
V: TRBV20-1
D: -
J: TRBJ2-7

CDR3: CASSLGDLIEQYF
DNA: TGCGCCAGCAGCTTGGGTGACTTGATCGAGCAGTACTTC
size: few
V: TRBV5-1
D: -
J: TRBJ2-7

CDR3: CASSLREGGFSYNEQFF
DNA: TGTGCCAGCAGCCTAAGGGAGGGGGGATTCTCCTACAATGAGCAGTTCTTC
size: -
V: TRBV7-8
D: -
J: TRBJ2-1

CDR3: CATETGISYEQYF
DNA: TGTGCCACCGAGACCGGGATCTCCTACGAGCAGTACTTC
size: few
V: TRBV6-2/TRBV6-3
D: -
J: TRBJ2-7

CDR3: CASRIVGGRVTDTQYF
DNA: TGTGCCAGCCGAATCGTTGGCGGGAGGGTAACAGATACGCAGTATTTT
size: few
V: TRBV7-3
D: TRBD2
J: TRBJ2-3

CDR3: CSVGGTPKTEAFF
DNA: TGCAGCGTTGGGGGGACACCAAAAACTGAAGCTTTCTTT
size: many
V: TRBV29-1
D: -
J: TRBJ1-1

CDR3: CATSARLAGVGNEQFF
DNA: TGTGCCACCAGCGCCCGACTAGCGGGAGTGGGAAATGAGCAGTTCTTC
size: few
V: TRBV24-1
D: TRBD2
J: TRBJ2-1

CDR3: CASRGLDSYEQYF
DNA: TGTGCCAGCAGGGGACTAGACTCCTACGAGCAGTACTTC
size: few
V: TRBV27
D: TRBD2
J: TRBJ2-7

CDR3: CASSTSPGGNEQFF
DNA: TGTGCCAGCAGCACTAGCCCTGGTGGGAATGAGCAGTTCTTC
size: many
V: TRBV12-3/TRBV12-4
D: -
J: TRBJ2-1

CDR3: CSGFSNTQYF
DNA: TGCAGTGGATTTAGCAATACGCAGTATTTT
size: many
V: TRBV20-1
D: -
J: TRBJ2-3

CDR3: CSVEDLGHGRVAGELFF
DNA: TGCAGCGTTGAAGATCTTGGACACGGGAGAGTCGCCGGGGAGCTGTTTTTT
size: -
V: TRBV29-1
D: -
J: TRBJ2-2

CDR3: CASRWDTEAFF
DNA: TGTGCCAGCCGATGGGACACTGAAGCTTTCTTT
size: -
V: TRBV6-2/TRBV6-3
D: -
J: TRBJ1-1

CDR3: CASKKGTSGRWDTQYF
DNA: TGTGCCAGCAAAAAAGGGACTAGCGGGAGGTGGGATACGCAGTATTTT
size: few
V: TRBV6-1
D: TRBD2
J: TRBJ2-3

CDR3: CASSRDRWSYGYTF
DNA: TGTGCCAGCAGCAGGGACAGATGGAGCTATGGCTACACCTTC
size: many
V: TRBV6-5
D: TRBD1
J: TRBJ1-2

CDR3: CASSLSGTGTHEQYF
DNA: TGTGCCAGCAGTTTATCCGGGACAGGGACCCACGAGCAGTACTTC
size: many
V: TRBV27
D: TRBD1
J: TRBJ2-7

CDR3: CASSPGRWEGRQETQYF
DNA: TGCGCCAGCAGCCCAGGGAGGTGGGAGGGCCGCCAAGAGACCCAGTACTTC
size: -
V: TRBV5-1
D: TRBD2
J: TRBJ2-5

CDR3: CASSSAQGGTATQYF
DNA: TGTGCCAGCAGTTCTGCCCAGGGTGGCACGGCCACGCAGTATTTT
size: -
V: TRBV12-3/TRBV12-4
D: -
J: TRBJ2-3

CDR3: CASSEVVGGPHNEQFF
DNA: TGTGCCAGCAGTGAAGTAGTTGGTGGGCCGCACAATGAGCAGTTCTTC
size: few
V: TRBV2
D: -
J: TRBJ2-1

CDR3: CASSLYGQGRGYTF
DNA: TGTGCCAGCAGTTTATATGGACAGGGGCGCGGCTACACCTTC
size: -
V: TRBV27
D: TRBD1
J: TRBJ1-2

CDR3: CSVEDPGELFF
DNA: TGCAGCGTTGAAGATCCTGGGGAGCTGTTTTTT
size: many
V: TRBV29-1
D: -
J: TRBJ2-2